This is a list of T cell receptor beta chains from one sample in a study of regulatory T cells in long-lasting Graves disease. Via MiXCR, TCRdb re-called the multiplex PCR reads, giving one row per CDR3 protein. The data contain fewer than 450,000 distinct CDR3 sequences, about a fifth of them singletons. The input for sequencing was peripheral blood mononuclear cells (PBMCs), taken when the disease was refractory, from a patient treated with antithyroid drugs. These receptors all stem from a female donor with Graves disease. Both conserved end residues are part of each CDR3. The order of the fields is J gene, D gene, clone size, V gene, CDR3 protein, CDR3 DNA. A D gene is named only where the DNA matches it firmly. Rows may omit the clone size; those that give it use once, few, many or a size class.

TRBJ2-7,TRBD2,many,TRBV7-6,CASSLGAGVMYEQYF,TGTGCCAGCAGCTTAGGAGCGGGAGTTATGTACGAGCAGTACTTC
TRBJ2-7,TRBD2,many,TRBV20-1,CSAREGGASGAPLGYEQYF,TGCAGTGCTAGAGAGGGGGGGGCTAGCGGGGCCCCGCTGGGCTACGAGCAGTACTTC
TRBJ1-1,TRBD1,many,TRBV2,CASRPGQANTEAFF,TGTGCCAGCAGACCGGGACAGGCGAACACTGAAGCTTTCTTT
TRBJ2-1,-,many,TRBV27,CASSFVRRSYNEQFF,TGTGCCAGCAGTTTCGTACGAAGGTCCTACAATGAGCAGTTCTTC
TRBJ2-7,TRBD2,-,TRBV11-2,CTSSLVLGGVYEQYF,TGTACCAGCAGCTTAGTACTTGGGGGGGTGTACGAGCAGTACTTC
TRBJ1-5,-,few,TRBV20-1,CSARVGENSNQPQHF,TGCAGTGCTAGAGTAGGCGAGAATAGCAATCAGCCCCAGCATTTT
TRBJ1-2,TRBD1,few,TRBV20-1,CSARVDRVDYGYTF,TGCAGTGCTAGAGTTGACAGGGTGGACTATGGCTACACCTTC
TRBJ2-6,TRBD1,once,TRBV3-1,CASIHRTGRRDRLNWGANVLTF,TGTGCCAGCATCCACAGGACAGGGCGGCGGGATCGCTTGAATTGGGGGGCCAACGTCCTGACTTTC
TRBJ2-1,TRBD2,-,TRBV12-3/TRBV12-4,CASSLRTSGINEQFF,TGTGCCAGCAGTCTACGGACTAGCGGTATCAATGAGCAGTTCTTC
TRBJ1-2,-,many,TRBV7-2,CASSPPGHYGYTF,TGTGCCAGCAGCCCCCCCGGGCACTATGGCTACACCTTC
TRBJ1-2,-,many,TRBV20-1,CSAPRASWMGYTF,TGCAGTGCTCCCCGGGCCTCCTGGATGGGCTACACCTTC
TRBJ2-7,-,many,TRBV10-3,CAISESTEQYF,TGTGCCATCAGTGAGTCGACGGAGCAGTACTTC
TRBJ1-2,-,-,TRBV25-1,CASTWPINYGYTF,TGTGCCAGCACGTGGCCCATTAACTATGGCTACACCTTC
TRBJ1-1,-,few,TRBV20-1,CSAIIDASGLTEAFF,TGCAGTGCCATTATAGACGCCTCGGGGCTAACTGAAGCTTTCTTT
TRBJ2-2,-,many,TRBV3-1,CASSQDGYTGELFF,TGTGCCAGCAGCCAAGATGGTTACACCGGGGAGCTGTTTTTT